These 28 T cell receptor beta chains were sequenced from one sample in a study of control samples from healthy donors and cancer patients. The table came from immunoSEQ multiplex PCR; TCRdb's copy has only in-frame clones and leaves some out. The sample consists of some 130,000 clones, 85% to 95% of them appearing once. The sequenced sample consisted of blood. These TCRs come from a man aged 18-30 years in good health.

V is TRBV6-5 and J is TRBJ2-5; either TRBD1 or TRBD2 may supply D (5 bases each). Trimming pared 4 bases from V and 9 bases from J, leaving 9 bases between. The CDR3 totals 11 residues. CDR1 and CDR2 (germline): MNHEY, SVGAGI. The CDR3 here is CASSSLGAQYF. Written as DNA, the CDR3 is TGTGCCAGCAGTTCCCTGGGGGCCCAGTACTTC.

This chain joins TRBV9 and TRBJ1-4, with D possibly TRBD1 on 5 matching bases. Germline CDR1 is SGDLS and CDR2 is YYNGEE. Trimming removed 0 bases at V and 0 bases at J, with 6 bases between. The CDR3 spans 15 residues. CDR3 loop: CASSVGRATNEKLFF. CDR3 nucleotide sequence: TGTGCCAGCAGCGTAGGCAGGGCAACTAATGAAAAACTGTTTTTT.

The chain couples TRBV19 to TRBJ2-7; TRBD1 aligns across 8 bases. The germline CDR1 and CDR2 sequences are LNHDA and SQIVND (reference sequence). CDR3 size: 16 residues. The V and J ends lost 5 bases and 0 bases, in that order; junction bases with no gene match: 9. CDR3 nucleotide sequence: TGTGCCAGTAGTGCCTTAGGACAGGGAAGCTCCTACGAGCAGTACTTC. Its protein is CASSALGQGSSYEQYF.

This chain connects TRBV11-2 to TRBJ1-3; D is unclear. In germline, CDR1 is SGHAT, CDR2 FQNNGV. V lost 1 base and J lost 0, with 10 bases in between. This CDR3 has 16 amino acids. The CDR3, as DNA: TGTGCCAGCAGCTTAGGTCCAGGCGACTCTGGAAACACCATATATTTT. Its translation is CASSLGPGDSGNTIYF.

The V call is TRBV10-3, the J call TRBJ2-3; D may be TRBD1 or TRBD2 (6 bases each). CDR3 length: 14 amino acids. Germline V gene lookup returns CDR1 ENHRY and CDR2 SYGVKD. Trimming stripped 4 bases from V and 4 bases from J, with 12 bases between. This CDR3 reads CAISGKGGADTQYF. The CDR3 DNA sequence: TGTGCCATCAGTGGAAAGGGGGGAGCAGATACGCAGTATTTT.

The V and J genes are TRBV2 and TRBJ1-1, with D possibly TRBD1 on 5 matching bases. CDR3 size: 13 residues. V was cut by 4 bases and J by 2 bases, with 8 bases left in between. In germline, CDR1 is SNHLY, CDR2 FYNNEI. The DNA for the CDR3 is TGTGCCAGCAGTGTTGGGACTAACACTGAAGCTTTCTTT. Encoded protein: CASSVGTNTEAFF.

The CDR3 nucleotides read TGTGCCAGCTCACGGGGGGCGCATGAAAAACTGTTTTTT. As protein: CASSRGAHEKLFF. This rearrangement joins TRBV18 to TRBJ1-4; D might be TRBD1 (6 bases). The CDR3 totals 13 residues. CDR1 and CDR2 (germline): KGHSH, LQKENI. Trimming took off 4 bases at V and 6 bases at J, with 9 bases between the two ends.

This chain joins TRBV6-2 or TRBV6-3 and TRBJ2-7; D gene uncertain. The germline CDR1 and CDR2 sequences are MNHEY and SVGEGT. CDR3 length equals 12 residues. V was cut by 3 bases and J by 6 bases, with 9 bases left in between. CDR3 protein: CASSYFIAEQYF. For the CDR3, the DNA is TGTGCCAGCAGTTATTTTATCGCCGAGCAGTACTTC.

This clone was seen only a few times. The chain recombines TRBV6-1 with TRBJ2-3; 10 bases agree with TRBD2. This CDR3 spans 15 amino acids. The trim removed 3 bases at V and 5 bases at J, leaving 5 bases unmatched. The germline V gene encodes CDR1 MNHNS and CDR2 SASEGT. The CDR3 region has the DNA TGTGCCAGCAGTGAGTCTAGCGGGGGCGGAGATACGCAGTATTTT. This sequence encodes CASSESSGGGDTQYF.

The genes are TRBV10-3 and TRBJ1-3, with unresolved D. The CDR3 is 16 residues long. V was pared by 3 bases and J by 4 bases, with 16 bases between. The V gene's germline CDR1 is ENHRY and CDR2 SYGVKD. The CDR3 DNA is TGTGCCATCAGTGACCACGAGGGCAACACAGGAAACACCATATATTTT. Amino acids: CAISDHEGNTGNTIYF.

J is TRBJ2-1 and V is TRBV10-1; D is ambiguous. Trimming took off 2 bases at V and 1 base at J, with 6 bases between the two ends. The CDR3 runs to 14 residues. Germline V gene lookup returns CDR1 WNHNN and CDR2 SYGVQD (reference sequence). CDR3 nucleotides: TGCGCCAGCAGTGAGACAGAATCCTACAATGAGCAGTTCTTC. It is translated as CASSETESYNEQFF.

This chain uses TRBV15 with TRBJ1-6; TRBD1 agrees at 8 bases. V was pared by 5 bases and J by 9 bases, with 9 bases of the junction left unmatched. Germline V gives CDR1 LNHNV, CDR2 YYDKDF (reference sequence). The CDR3 spans 15 residues. CDR3 region: CATSPQTGESSPLHF. Written as DNA, the CDR3 is TGTGCCACCAGCCCACAGACAGGGGAGAGTTCACCCCTCCACTTT. The full variable domain, rest sourced from reference TRBV15 and TRBJ1-6, is DAMVIQNPRYQVTQFGKPVTLSCSQTLNHNVMYWYQQKSSQAPKLLFHYYDKDFNNEADTPDNFQSRRPNTSFCFLDIRSPGLGDTAMYLCATSPQTGESSPLHFGNGTRLTVT.

V is TRBV10-3 and J is TRBJ2-5, with D tentatively TRBD2 (7 bases). This CDR3 is 14 amino acids long. The ends were cut back, 0 bases at V and 5 bases at J, with 10 bases in the middle. The germline V gene has CDR1 ENHRY and CDR2 SYGVKD. This CDR3 is CAISESRGAETQYF. DNA for the CDR3: TGTGCCATCAGTGAGTCCCGGGGGGCGGAGACCCAGTACTTC.

This sequence joins TRBV5-5 and TRBJ2-7; D possibly corresponds to TRBD2 (6 bases). The CDR3 runs to 15 residues. Germline loops: CDR1 SGHKS, CDR2 YYEKEE (reference sequence). Trimming shortened V by 4 bases and J by 3 bases, and 17 bases separated the two germline ends. The CDR3 here is CASSPTGGMNYEQYF. The CDR3 coding sequence is TGTGCCAGCAGCCCTACCGGGGGAATGAACTACGAGCAGTACTTC.

The chain joins TRBV2 to TRBJ2-5, with D possibly called TRBD1 or TRBD2 (6 bases each). The V end was cut by 8 bases, the J end by 4 bases, with 20 bases between. The germline V gene encodes CDR1 SNHLY and CDR2 FYNNEI. The CDR3 is made up of 15 amino acids. CDR3 residues: CASGRMRGAGETQYF. CDR3 DNA: TGTGCCAGCGGGCGGATGAGGGGGGCGGGAGAGACCCAGTACTTC.

This chain uses TRBV7-4 with TRBJ1-2; maybe TRBD1 (5 bases). Germline V CDR1 and CDR2: SGHVT, SQSDAQ. The V end was cut by 5 bases, the J end by 8 bases, with 21 bases between. This CDR3 comprises 15 residues. The DNA of the CDR3 is TGTGCCAGCAGCACCCCTTGGGGGGGACTGGGCGGCTACACCTTC. The encoded protein is CASSTPWGGLGGYTF. Variable domain in full (rest from reference TRBV7-4 and TRBJ1-2): GAGVSQSPRYKVAKRGRDVALRCDSISGHVTLYWYRQTLGQGSEVLTYSQSDAQRDKSGRPSGRFSAERPERSVSTLKIQRTEQGDSAVYLCASSTPWGGLGGYTFGSGTRLTVV.

The gene calls are TRBV7-2 and TRBJ1-3, with D unclear. The CDR3 is 16 amino acids. Trimming took 1 base from V and 2 from J, leaving 12 bases between them. CDR1 is SGHTA, CDR2 FQGNSA, per germline. This chain's CDR3 is CASSLESSDPGNTIYF. Written as DNA, the CDR3 is TGTGCCAGCAGCTTAGAGTCTTCGGATCCTGGAAACACCATATATTTT.

On this clone: The same CDR3 can be traced to other DNA sequences in this sample. This chain uses TRBV11-3 with TRBJ1-1, with D uncertain. The germline CDR1 and CDR2 sequences are SGHNT and YENEEA. The length of the CDR3 is 13 residues. Trimming shortened V by 1 base and J by 2 bases, and 5 bases separated the two germline ends. Here the CDR3 reads CASSLGVNTEAFF. DNA for the CDR3: TGTGCCAGCAGCTTAGGGGTCAACACTGAAGCTTTCTTT.

This chain joins TRBV5-1 and TRBJ1-1, with a possible D match to TRBD1 (6 bases). Trimming removed 4 bases at V and 0 bases at J, with 10 bases between. The length of the CDR3 is 14 residues. The germline V gene encodes CDR1 SGHRS and CDR2 YFSETQ. CDR3 protein: CASSEGGMNTEAFF. The DNA for the CDR3 is TGCGCCAGCAGCGAAGGGGGTATGAACACTGAAGCTTTCTTT.

The rearrangement uses TRBV19 and TRBJ1-5; no clear D gene. The CDR3 sequence is 15 residues long. From germline, CDR1 is LNHDA and CDR2 SQIVND (reference sequence). Trimming shortened V by 1 base and J by 0 bases, and 7 bases separated the two germline ends. The CDR3 DNA is TGTGCCAGTAGTATAGTGGAGTATAGCAATCAGCCCCAGCATTTT. The encoded protein is CASSIVEYSNQPQHF. Drawing the rest from reference TRBV19 and TRBJ1-5, the complete variable domain is DGGITQSPKYLFRKEGQNVTLSCEQNLNHDAMYWYRQDPGQGLRLIYYSQIVNDFQKGDIAEGYSVSREKKESFPLTVTSAQKNPTAFYLCASSIVEYSNQPQHFGDGTRLSIL.

The rearrangement links TRBV5-4 to TRBJ2-1; tentative D call: TRBD1 (6 bases). Germline V gene lookup returns CDR1 SGHNT and CDR2 YYREEE (reference sequence). The V and J ends lost 1 base and 10 bases respectively, with 15 bases between them. The CDR3 length is 14 residues. The CDR3 reads CASSLLQGPGEQFF. CDR3 DNA: TGTGCCAGCAGCTTGTTACAGGGCCCTGGCGAGCAGTTCTTC.

The rearrangement uses TRBV30 and TRBJ1-1; TRBD1 might be the D (6 bases). Germline CDR1 reads GTSNPN; CDR2 reads SVGIG (reference sequence). The CDR3 is made up of 15 amino acids. The germline V and J ends were trimmed by 2 bases and 0 bases, with 13 bases remaining between them. CDR3 sequence (DNA): TGTGCCTGGAGTCAGGGGACGCGCATGAACACTGAAGCTTTCTTT. Translated: CAWSQGTRMNTEAFF.

The chain has TRBV4-1 and TRBJ1-2; no clear D gene. Germline assignment: CDR1 MGHRA and CDR2 YSYEKL. The CDR3 loop spans 13 amino acids. V lost 4 bases and J lost 6, with 12 bases in between. CDR3 nucleotides: TGCGCCAGCAGCCCGAATGGGTTGGATGGCTACACCTTC. Its translation is CASSPNGLDGYTF.

The DNA for the CDR3 is TGTGCCAGCAGTTTAAGTCCGGGGGAGAACTATGGCTACACCTTC. Translation gives CASSLSPGENYGYTF. The V gene is TRBV27, the J gene TRBJ1-2, with a tentative D call TRBD1 (5 bases). Trimming took off 2 bases at V and 2 bases at J, with 12 bases between the two ends. This CDR3 region has 15 residues. The germline V gene has CDR1 MNHEY and CDR2 SMNVEV (reference sequence).

V is TRBV12-5 and J is TRBJ1-1; a possible D gene is TRBD1 (5 bases). The CDR3 contains 15 residues. The V gene's germline CDR1 is LGHNT and CDR2 FRNRAP. The V and J ends lost 0 bases and 6 bases respectively, with 14 bases between them. The DNA for the CDR3 is TGTGCTAGTGGTTTGGTACTGGGGGGGAGGGCTGAAGCTTTCTTT. Amino acids: CASGLVLGGRAEAFF.

The J gene is TRBJ2-2, the V gene TRBV3-1 (or the pseudogene TRBV3-2); TRBD2 matches at 14 bases. The germline CDR1 and CDR2 sequences are LGHDT and YNNKEL (reference sequence). V gave up 4 bases and J gave up 5 bases; unmatched junction bases: 12. CDR3 length: 19 residues. CDR3 bases: TGTGCCAGCAGCCCCCCGGGACTAGCGGGGGTCCTAGGGACCGGGGAGCTGTTTTTT. Translating it yields CASSPPGLAGVLGTGELFF.

This sequence joins TRBV24-1 and TRBJ2-5; 8 nucleotides align to TRBD1. The CDR3 sequence is 16 residues long. Germline values: CDR1 KGHDR, CDR2 SFDVKD. V dropped 3 bases and J dropped 4; count of bases not matched to a gene: 9. The CDR3 protein is CATSDPGTGGGETQYF. The CDR3, as DNA: TGTGCCACCAGTGATCCCGGGACAGGCGGTGGAGAGACCCAGTACTTC.

The chain recombines TRBV12-3 or TRBV12-4 with TRBJ1-1; D remains ambiguous. V dropped 2 bases and J dropped 1 base, with 5 bases sitting between them. The length of the CDR3 is 13 residues. For the CDR3, the DNA is TGTGCCAGCAGTTTAAGGCAGAACACTGAAGCTTTCTTT. This encodes CASSLRQNTEAFF.